This is a list of T cell receptor beta chains from one sample in a study of response to subunit inactivated influenza vaccine. TCRdb re-analysed the RT-PCR reads in MiXCR, keeping a single row per CDR3 protein. The repertoire holds 550,000 to 800,000 distinct CDR3 sequences, with approximately 15% as singletons. Sequencing used PBMCs from blood, obtained 11 to 12 days after vaccination. Receptors originate from a man aged 50 to 60 who received an inactivated influenza vaccine. Both conserved end residues are part of each CDR3. A D gene is named only where the DNA matches it firmly. Clone size is shown for a subset of rows, as once, few, many or a class of expanded clone.

.	TRBV28	TRBJ2-3	few	TGTGCCAGCCCCAAATCGATTGGACAGAGCACAGATACGCAGTATTTT	CASPKSIGQSTDTQYF
TRBD2	TRBV28	TRBJ2-7	.	TGTGCCAGCAGTTCCCTCCTAGCGGGAGACTACGAGCAGTACTTC	CASSSLLAGDYEQYF
.	TRBV5-1	TRBJ2-3	many	TGCGCCAGCAGCTTGGAGACACAGGACACAGATACGCAGTATTTT	CASSLETQDTDTQYF
.	TRBV28	TRBJ1-1	.	TGTGCCAGCAGTGCGCTCGGACAGACGAACACTGAAGCTTTCTTT	CASSALGQTNTEAFF
TRBD1	TRBV7-9	TRBJ1-3	.	TGTGCCAGCAGCTTATACGCAGGGGGCGCTGGAAACACCATATATTTT	CASSLYAGGAGNTIYF
.	TRBV5-4	TRBJ2-1	.	TGTGCCAGCAGCCTACCCATAGGTGAGCAGTTCTTC	CASSLPIGEQFF
.	TRBV24-1	TRBJ2-1	few	TGTGCCACCAGCGCGAGAGGAGGGGGCTCCTACAATGAGCAGTTCTTC	CATSARGGGSYNEQFF
.	TRBV7-2	TRBJ2-2	few	TGTGCCAGCAGCCGCAGTTGGGCGAACACCGGGGAGCTGTTTTTT	CASSRSWANTGELFF
.	TRBV12-3/TRBV12-4	TRBJ1-2	many	TGTGCCAGCAGTTCGACAGAAGAAAGTGGCTACACCTTC	CASSSTEESGYTF
.	TRBV9	TRBJ1-1	.	TGTGCCAGCAGCGTAGTGCAGGGCACTGAAGCTTTCTTT	CASSVVQGTEAFF
.	TRBV6-5	TRBJ2-5	.	TGTGCCAGCAATTACGAGGGGGGAGAGACCCAGTACTTC	CASNYEGGETQYF
.	TRBV12-3/TRBV12-4	TRBJ2-3	many	TGTGCCAGCAGTTTAGGAGACGGGAGCACAGATACGCAGTATTTT	CASSLGDGSTDTQYF
TRBD2	TRBV29-1	TRBJ2-5	.	TGCAGCGTTGAGGCGGGGGGTCAAGAGACCCAGTACTTC	CSVEAGGQETQYF
.	TRBV2	TRBJ2-1	few	TGTGCCAGCAGTGCCTCGGCTGAGAGGTCCTACAATGAGCAGTTCTTC	CASSASAERSYNEQFF
.	TRBV15	TRBJ1-5	.	TGTGCCACCAGTAGACAGCTAAGCAATCAGCCCCAGCATTTT	CATSRQLSNQPQHF
.	TRBV5-1	TRBJ2-7	few	TGCGCCAGCTGCTGGCAGGGTGGTTACGAGCAGTACTTC	CASCWQGGYEQYF
.	TRBV4-3	TRBJ2-1	many	TGCGCCAGCAGCCCCCGGGCAGGGACCTCCTACAATGAGCAGTTCTTC	CASSPRAGTSYNEQFF
.	TRBV6-5	TRBJ1-1	few	TGTGCCAGCAGTTTTATAGGGGGTGGAGGACTTGCTGAAGCTTTCTTT	CASSFIGGGGLAEAFF
TRBD1	TRBV29-1	TRBJ1-1	.	TGCAGCGTCGGTAACAGGGGGCTGAACACTGAAGCTTTCTTT	CSVGNRGLNTEAFF
.	TRBV20-1	TRBJ2-7	few	TGCAGTGCCACGGCAGGTCCGGACTACGAGCAGTACTTC	CSATAGPDYEQYF
TRBD2	TRBV12-3/TRBV12-4	TRBJ2-5	few	TGTGCCAGCAACCCGGGACTACCAACGGAGACCCAGTACTTC	CASNPGLPTETQYF
.	TRBV20-1	TRBJ2-7	many	TGCAGTGCTAAAGACCTAGATCCTGTCGACGAGCAGTACTTC	CSAKDLDPVDEQYF
.	TRBV15	TRBJ1-6	.	TGTGCCACCAGCAGAGGGCTGTATAATTCACCCCTCCACTTT	CATSRGLYNSPLHF
.	TRBV12-3/TRBV12-4	TRBJ2-2	few	TGTGCCAGCAGTAAGGCAGGGGGCCTAGCGGGATACACCGGGGAGCTGTTTTTT	CASSKAGGLAGYTGELFF
TRBD1	TRBV28	TRBJ2-7	.	TGTGCCAGCAGGCGACAGGGGGGCAACTACGAGCAGTACTTC	CASRRQGGNYEQYF
.	TRBV3-1	TRBJ1-2	.	TGTGCCAGCAGCCAGGGCGCCGGGACACCTTATGGCTACACCTTC	CASSQGAGTPYGYTF
TRBD1	TRBV10-3	TRBJ1-4	few	TGTGCCATCAGCGCCGGGACAGGGGACGGAAAACTGTTTTTT	CAISAGTGDGKLFF
.	TRBV5-1	TRBJ2-6	.	TGCGCCGACAAAGGGCCAGGATCTCACTCTGGGGCCAACGTCCTGACTTTC	CADKGPGSHSGANVLTF
.	TRBV6-2/TRBV6-3	TRBJ1-5	few	TGTGCCAGCAGTCCAGGGGATTTTCAGCCCCAGCATTTT	CASSPGDFQPQHF
.	TRBV20-1	TRBJ1-2	.	TGCAGTACCGCCCCTTTACCCCCGGCGAGAATCGGTGGCTACACCTTC	CSTAPLPPARIGGYTF
.	TRBV7-9	TRBJ2-5	.	TGTGCCAGCAGCACCGACAGGCGCCAAGAGACCCAGTACTTC	CASSTDRRQETQYF
TRBD2	TRBV20-1	TRBJ2-1	.	TGCAGTGCTACCCAGCCTAGCGGGCCCCGCAACAATGAGCAGTTCTTC	CSATQPSGPRNNEQFF
TRBD1	TRBV20-1	TRBJ1-1	.	TGCAGTTCCCCGGACAGGGAAAACACTGAAGCTTTCTTT	CSSPDRENTEAFF
.	TRBV20-1	TRBJ2-7	few	TGCAGTGCGGGGACGGATACCTACGAGCAGTACTTC	CSAGTDTYEQYF
.	TRBV4-3	TRBJ2-7	few	TGCGCCAGCAGCCAAGGGGTCGAACTGGCCTACGAGCAGTACTTC	CASSQGVELAYEQYF
TRBD1	TRBV7-9	TRBJ2-7	.	TGTGCCAGCAGCTCTTACCGGGACAGTGGTACCTACGAGCAGTACTTC	CASSSYRDSGTYEQYF
TRBD2	TRBV7-9	TRBJ2-2	.	TGTGCCAGCAGCTTAGGGACTAGCGCAACCGGGGAGCTGTTTTTT	CASSLGTSATGELFF
TRBD1	TRBV28	TRBJ1-1	.	TGTGCCAGCAGGCCGGGACAGGGGGTTGCCCTGAACACTGAAGCTTTCTTT	CASRPGQGVALNTEAFF
.	TRBV5-1	TRBJ2-1	.	TGCGCCACCACTGGGGGAAGCTCCTACAATGAGCAGTTCTTC	CATTGGSSYNEQFF
.	TRBV29-1	TRBJ1-1	few	TGCAGCGTTGCGAGGAGGATTAACCCTGAAGCTTTCTTT	CSVARRINPEAFF
.	TRBV12-3/TRBV12-4	TRBJ2-5	few	TGTGCCAGCAGTCCCGAGGGACGGCCGCCCCCCGAGACCCAGTACTTC	CASSPEGRPPPETQYF
.	TRBV7-2	TRBJ2-2	many	TGTGCCAGCAGCTCCAGGGCGCCCCAATTACCCGGGGAGCTGTTTTTT	CASSSRAPQLPGELFF
.	TRBV18	TRBJ1-1	few	TGTGCCAGCTCGCTGGAGACTGAAGCTTTCTTT	CASSLETEAFF
.	TRBV12-3/TRBV12-4	TRBJ1-2	.	TGTGCCAGCAGAGAGGGAGAAAATTATGGCTACACCTTC	CASREGENYGYTF
.	TRBV7-9	TRBJ2-1	few	TGTGCCAGCAGCTTTGGGGGGCCGAGTGAGCAGTTCTTC	CASSFGGPSEQFF
.	TRBV27	TRBJ2-5	few	TGTGCCAGCGCCCCCTTACAAGGGAACCCCCTCAAAGAGACCCAGTACTTC	CASAPLQGNPLKETQYF
.	TRBV12-3/TRBV12-4	TRBJ1-1	few	TGTGCCAGCAGTCAACTGCAGGGGAGCACTGAAGCTTTCTTT	CASSQLQGSTEAFF
.	TRBV29-1	TRBJ2-5	many	TGCAGTGTTGGTGAGACCCAGTACTTC	CSVGETQYF
.	TRBV3-1	TRBJ1-6	.	TGTGCCAGCAGTCGAACGGAGGCAGATAATTCACCCCTCCACTTT	CASSRTEADNSPLHF
.	TRBV5-8	TRBJ2-2	few	TGTGCCAGCAGCTTGGACGTGACTACAGGCGGGGAGCTGTTTTTT	CASSLDVTTGGELFF
TRBD1	TRBV30	TRBJ2-7	.	TGTGCCTGGAGTGTCCTCCCCCGGACAGGGGGTGACCTGGACTACTACGAGCAGTACTTC	CAWSVLPRTGGDLDYYEQYF
TRBD1	TRBV11-1	TRBJ2-6	.	TGTGCCAAGACCGACAGGGAGAAAGGGTTCGAGGGGGCCAACGTCCTGACTTTC	CAKTDREKGFEGANVLTF
TRBD1	TRBV5-1	TRBJ2-1	few	TGCGCCTCAGTTGTCTCCGGACAGGGACGCAATGAGCAGTTCTTC	CASVVSGQGRNEQFF
TRBD1	TRBV5-1	TRBJ2-5	.	TGCGCCAGCAGCCCAAGGGGGCAGGGACAAGAGACCCAGTACTTC	CASSPRGQGQETQYF
.	TRBV20-1	TRBJ2-2	few	TGCAGTGCTCGAGCGCCCTCCGGGTCCGGGGAGCTGTTTTTT	CSARAPSGSGELFF
TRBD1	TRBV5-1	TRBJ2-1	few	TGCGCCAGCAGCTTGAGACAGGGTCACTACAATGAGCAGTTCTTC	CASSLRQGHYNEQFF